This T cell receptor beta chain appears in the sequencing data of a study of T cell responses to AZD1222 COVID-19 vaccine (dated by TCRdb to the early 2020s). Notes on the research overall: A total of under 250 trial participants underwent TCR sequencing, of whom around 210 had received two doses of AZD1222 and around 25 had received two doses of the MenACWY control vaccine. Trial participants were enrolled by age into subgroups of 18-55, 56-69 and 70-plus years, and around 150, 28 and 57 TCR-sequenced participants, respectively, were included in these subgroups.

There are 14 amino acids in the CDR3, from cysteine to phenylalanine inclusive. This entry keeps only the CDR3 DNA: 42 bases, framed from base 1. The germline V gene encodes CDR1 SGHRS and CDR2 YFSETQ. Relative to germline, V is 1 base shorter and J is 3 bases shorter, with 10 bases between their ends. This sample's time point label indicates: about 28 days (+/-7) after the second vaccine dose. AZD1222 recipients with second doses at about 4 weeks or about 12 weeks were pooled, because spike-specific TCR depth and breadth did not differ between schedules. Vaccinee samples came from UK trials COV001 and COV002, including a single-blind randomized controlled phase 2/3 trial of AZD1222 (ChAdOx1 nCoV-19) in healthy adults. For TCRbeta chain sequencing, PBMC samples were collected from trial participants at day 0 and at day 28 after the second dose. The CDR3 regions of human TCRbeta chains were subjected to immunosequencing. As for the original processing: TCRs in the repertoires were matched against a reference library of SARS-CoV-2-specific TCRs that had been generated with the MIRA antigen-specificity platform. Breadth meant the fraction of unique TCRs that were SARS-CoV-2-associated, whereas depth meant the fraction of total T cells that were SARS-CoV-2-associated. Using the MIRA data, every spike-specific TCR was mapped to the spike region that the TCR reacted to and assigned to either a CD4 or a CD8 class. Log10-transformed breadth and depth values were compared by one-way ANOVA with Sidak's multiple comparisons tests. TCRdb took over this immuneACCESS table, retaining in-frame rearrangements with V and J assigned. Such tables are incomplete; in checked studies, under half of the missing clones stem from an unresolved V gene, and the remainder is unexplained. That table is the source of V, J and clone size, and D and trimming were worked out from the DNA. The sample profile shows 100,000 to 130,000 clones; roughly nine tenths of them were found once. The ten biggest clones cover around 4.9% of the sample.

Overall study outcomes, separate from this receptor: In the small 56-69-year group, the increase in depth fell short of significance, most likely because of low power. A significant rise in spike-specific TCR breadth and depth was observed after two AZD1222 doses relative to day 0 and relative to MenACWY recipients. Only five to seven AZD1222 recipients were SARS-CoV-2 seropositive at baseline, limiting conclusions about previously exposed vaccinees. Because no samples from the day 14 peak response were available, repertoires could be characterized only after the peak T cell response. Participants were mostly white British and included more females than males, and it was suggested by the authors that clonal diversity may have been underestimated. Reportedly, almost half of the unique spike-specific TCRs recognized epitopes lying outside the regions that are mutated in the B.1.351 and B.1.1.7 variants. CD4 TCRs associated with the vaccine covered the entire spike protein, and the dominant responses were in regions 160-218 and 743-854.

Concerning this clone itself: Its binding antigen is unknown. Base qualities are not provided; no much larger clone lies one nucleotide away.

The sequence links TRBV5-1 to TRBJ2-5; TRBD1 is a weak D gene call, 5 bases matching. The receptor comes from an adult who received the AZD1222 COVID-19 vaccine. This sample comprised peripheral blood, obtained 28 days after the second AZD1222 dose. The DNA reads TGCGCCAGCAGCTTGAATGCCAGGGAAGAGACCCAGTACTTC. Its translation is CASSLNAREETQYF.